The 27 T cell receptor beta chains below come from one sample, sequenced in a study of cytomegalovirus exposure and HLA in healthy donors. Researchers ran the PCR with 60 Vbeta and 13 Jbeta primers. The repertoire was sequenced with immunoSEQ multiplex PCR; TCRdb's copy has only in-frame clones and lacks some. The table shows 100,000 to 150,000 clones, with approximately 17% occurring only once. Sequenced material: PBMCs. The receptors were sampled from a female donor in good health and CMV-seropositive.

The J gene is TRBJ2-3, the V gene TRBV10-2, with D possibly matching TRBD1 (6 bases). Trimming took off 2 bases at V and 4 bases at J, with 13 bases between the two ends. CDR1 WSHSY and CDR2 SAAADI come from the germline V gene. The CDR3 sequence is 15 residues long. The CDR3 here is CASSEDRFSSDTQYF. The CDR3, as DNA: TGCGCCAGCAGTGAGGACAGGTTCTCTTCAGATACGCAGTATTTT.

This chain joins TRBV25-1 and TRBJ1-2; maybe TRBD1 (5 bases). The germline V gene has CDR1 MGHDK and CDR2 SYGVNS. The V end was cut by 6 bases, the J end by 7 bases, with 15 bases between. The CDR3 spans 13 residues. The chain's CDR3 is CASSKARQSGYTF. For the CDR3, the DNA is TGTGCCAGCAGCAAAGCCAGACAGAGTGGCTACACCTTC.

This clone was picked up a small number of times. The chain is built from TRBV29-1 and TRBJ2-2; TRBD1 matches at 7 bases. Unmatched junction bases numbered 5, after V lost 6 bases and J lost 1 base. CDR1 and CDR2 from the germline V gene are SQVTM and ANQGSEA. The CDR3 consists of 14 residues. CDR3 DNA: TGCAGCGTAAAAGGGACAGAGAACACCGGGGAGCTGTTTTTT. This translates into CSVKGTENTGELFF.

The J gene is TRBJ1-4, the V gene TRBV4-1; 7 bases fit TRBD1. The CDR3 has 12 residues. The V segment lost 8 bases and the J segment 4 bases; nucleotides outside the gene matches: 1. Germline lookup yields CDR1 MGHRA and CDR2 YSYEKL. This CDR3 is CASRDSNEKLFF. CDR3 coding DNA: TGCGCCAGCCGGGACAGTAATGAAAAACTGTTTTTT.

This clone turned up a few times. The chain joins TRBV4-2 to TRBJ1-1, with TRBD1 matching 7 bases. The junction had 4 bases not matched to a gene; V was cut back by 3 bases and J by 0 bases. This CDR3 has 15 residues. CDR1 is LGHNA and CDR2 is YNFKEQ in the germline V gene. The CDR3 protein is CASSHPGQLNTEAFF. Here the CDR3 DNA reads TGTGCCAGCAGCCACCCGGGACAGTTGAACACTGAAGCTTTCTTT.

V usage is TRBV5-1 and J usage is TRBJ2-7; a possible D gene is TRBD2 (5 bases). CDR3 length: 14 amino acids. With 0 bases removed from V and 3 bases from J, the gap between germline ends came to 10 bases. The germline CDR1 and CDR2 sequences are SGHRS and YFSETQ. CDR3 amino acids: CASSLDASSYEQYF. The DNA for the CDR3 is TGCGCCAGCAGCTTGGACGCTAGCAGCTACGAGCAGTACTTC.

The V and J genes are TRBV10-3 and TRBJ2-7; 10 bases are a match to TRBD2. Germline CDR1 reads ENHRY; CDR2 reads SYGVKD. V lost 11 bases and J lost 4; bases outside the gene matches: 8. The CDR3 runs to 13 residues. The CDR3 protein is CAVASGSGYEQYF. CDR3 in DNA: TGTGCCGTCGCTAGCGGGAGTGGTTACGAGCAGTACTTC.

The genes are TRBV14 and TRBJ2-1, with D possibly TRBD2 on 5 matching bases. Trimming took off 1 base at V and 9 bases at J, with 10 bases between the two ends. CDR1 is SGHDN, CDR2 FVKESK, per germline. This CDR3 spans 13 amino acids. CDR3 amino acids: CASSQGGYGEQFF. CDR3 sequence (DNA): TGTGCCAGCAGCCAAGGCGGGTACGGTGAGCAGTTCTTC.

This clone has only a few counts. The junction does not match germline at one end; this may be a read error. The V call is TRBV19, the J call TRBJ1-1; TRBD1 aligns across 10 bases. Looked up from germline, CDR1 is LNHDA and CDR2 is SQIVND (reference sequence). The CDR3 length is 18 residues. The CDR3 here is CASGIQTGQGTVGAEAFF. The CDR3 DNA is TGTGCCAGTGGTATACAAACGGGACAGGGGACGGTAGGCGCTGAAGCTTTCTTT.

The table lists this clone with a few counts. The V gene is TRBV7-2, the J gene TRBJ2-1; 8 bases line up with TRBD2. CDR3 length: 12 amino acids. The germline V gene has CDR1 SGHTA and CDR2 FQGNSA. With V trimmed by 2 bases and J by 10 bases, 1 base remained unmatched. This CDR3 is CASSLLAGEQFF. The CDR3 bases are TGTGCCAGCAGCTTATTAGCGGGAGAGCAGTTCTTC. The full variable domain, in which reference TRBV7-2 and TRBJ2-1 provide the parts outside the CDR3, is GAGVSQSPSNKVTEKGKDVELRCDPISGHTALYWYRQSLGQGLEFLIYFQGNSAPDKSGLPSDRFSAERTGGSVSTLTIQRTQQEDSAVYLCASSLLAGEQFFGPGTRLTVL.

The chain carries TRBV4-2 and TRBJ2-5, with 14 bases lining up with TRBD2. CDR3 size: 19 residues. J was trimmed by 2 bases and V by 1 base; bases with no gene match: 9. Germline V gene data show CDR1 as LGHNA and CDR2 as YNFKEQ. The DNA for the CDR3 is TGTGCCAGCAGCCAAGTATACGGGACTAGCGGGGGATCTCAAGAGACCCAGTACTTC. Its translation is CASSQVYGTSGGSQETQYF.

This clone was detected only a few times. The rearrangement uses TRBV11-2 and TRBJ2-5, with TRBD2 identical over 7 bases. Germline values: CDR1 SGHAT, CDR2 FQNNGV. Losses at the gene ends were 2 bases for V and 0 bases for J; bases not matched to a gene: 9. This CDR3 region has 17 residues. CDR3 sequence reads: CASSLYRGRGNQETQYF. The CDR3 nucleotides are TGTGCCAGCAGCTTATATCGTGGGCGGGGGAACCAAGAGACCCAGTACTTC. Together with reference TRBV11-2 and TRBJ2-5, the CDR3 gives the full variable domain: EAGVAQSPRYKIIEKRQSVAFWCNPISGHATLYWYQQILGQGPKLLIQFQNNGVVDDSQLPKDRFSAERLKGVDSTLKIQPAKLEDSAVYLCASSLYRGRGNQETQYFGPGTRLLVL.

This chain uses TRBV4-1 with TRBJ1-2; D is uncertain. Trimming left V 0 bases short and J 0 bases short, with 20 bases between. Germline values: CDR1 MGHRA, CDR2 YSYEKL. This CDR3 has 19 amino acids. CDR3 nucleotide sequence: TGCGCCAGCAGCCAAGATATGGTTCCGGGATCAGGTTCTAACTATGGCTACACCTTC. It yields the protein CASSQDMVPGSGSNYGYTF.

This clone occurred a few times. V usage is TRBV28 and J usage is TRBJ2-7, with a possible D match to TRBD2 (5 bases). With 9 bases removed from V and 3 bases from J, the gap between germline ends came to 18 bases. Germline CDR1 reads MDHEN; CDR2 reads SYDVKM. This CDR3 spans 14 amino acids. CDR3 sequence reads: CASSGGVGFYEQYF. The CDR3 coding sequence is TGTGCCAGTTCCGGAGGAGTGGGCTTCTACGAGCAGTACTTC.

This clone was counted between two and nine times. The genes are TRBV7-9 and TRBJ2-5; TRBD1 matches 10 bases. The trim removed 8 bases at V and 5 bases at J, leaving 14 bases unmatched. Germline V gives CDR1 SEHNR, CDR2 FQNEAQ (reference sequence). The CDR3 has 16 residues. The chain's CDR3 is CASGEGQGLLWETQYF. CDR3 DNA sequence: TGTGCCAGCGGCGAGGGACAGGGGTTATTATGGGAGACCCAGTACTTC.

The gene calls are TRBV7-9 and TRBJ1-1; 8 positions agree with TRBD1. Germline-derived CDR1 and CDR2 are SEHNR and FQNEAQ (reference sequence). This CDR3 region has 14 residues. V shed 5 bases and J 4 bases; nucleotides not matched to a gene: 6. The CDR3 here is CASSRGQDGTEAFF. As DNA, the CDR3 is TGTGCCAGCAGCAGGGGACAGGACGGCACTGAAGCTTTCTTT.

V gene TRBV11-1 combines with J gene TRBJ2-3, with TRBD2 identical over 7 bases. CDR3 size: 18 residues. The V segment lost 2 bases and the J segment 6 bases; nucleotides outside the gene matches: 17. Germline V CDR1 and CDR2: SGHAT, FQDESV (reference sequence). This CDR3 reads CASSLLFYGGRIGDTQYF. CDR3 coding DNA: TGTGCCAGCAGCTTACTTTTTTACGGCGGGAGAATCGGGGATACGCAGTATTTT.

This clone was found a few times. The V gene is TRBV5-4, the J gene TRBJ2-7, with a tentative D call TRBD1 (6 bases). This CDR3 spans 15 amino acids. V was shortened by 2 bases and J by 5 bases, with 17 bases between the two germline ends. The germline V gene encodes CDR1 SGHNT and CDR2 YYREEE (reference sequence). CDR3 residues: CASSFPSQQGHEQYF. As DNA, the CDR3 is TGTGCCAGCAGCTTCCCTTCACAACAGGGCCACGAGCAGTACTTC.

This clone turned up a few times. This rearrangement joins TRBV6-5 to TRBJ1-4; D might be TRBD1 (5 bases). CDR1 MNHEY and CDR2 SVGAGI come from the germline V gene. CDR3 length: 14 amino acids. V lost 6 bases, J lost 4 bases, and 12 bases lay in between. In DNA, the CDR3 is TGTGCCAGCAGAAGAGTGGGGGGTAATGAAAAACTGTTTTTT. It specifies CASRRVGGNEKLFF.

The rearrangement joins TRBV9 to TRBJ2-7, with 9 nucleotides matching TRBD2. The CDR3 runs to 14 residues. Germline CDR1 reads SGDLS; CDR2 reads YYNGEE. J gave up 3 bases and V 0 bases, and 1 base lay outside the gene matches. CDR3 region: CASSVGLADYEQYF. The CDR3, as DNA: TGTGCCAGCAGCGTAGGACTAGCGGACTACGAGCAGTACTTC.

A few counts support this clone. This chain joins TRBV29-1 and TRBJ2-7; D may be TRBD2 (7 bases). The V end lost 4 bases, the J end lost 0 bases, and 10 bases lay between the germline ends. CDR1 is SQVTM and CDR2 is ANQGSEA in the germline V gene. CDR3 length equals 13 residues. The CDR3 protein is CSVVGGPSYEQYF. The CDR3, as DNA: TGCAGCGTTGTCGGGGGGCCCTCCTACGAGCAGTACTTC.

The chain recombines TRBV27 with TRBJ2-7; D is perhaps TRBD2 (6 bases). V was cut by 4 bases and J by 7 bases, with 20 bases left in between. Germline CDR1 and CDR2: MNHEY and SMNVEV (reference sequence). The CDR3 runs 15 residues. CDR3 residues: CASSSSWVAVGEQYF. In DNA, the CDR3 is TGTGCCAGCAGTTCCTCCTGGGTAGCGGTGGGGGAGCAGTACTTC.

The rearrangement uses TRBV7-2 and TRBJ2-1, with D uncertain. The CDR3 consists of 14 residues. CDR1 and CDR2 from the germline V gene are SGHTA and FQGNSA. V lost 5 bases, J lost 4 bases, and 12 bases lay in between. CDR3: CASSARHSYNEQFF. The CDR3, as DNA: TGTGCCAGCAGCGCCCGACACAGTTACAATGAGCAGTTCTTC.

This clone was found a few times. The V and J genes are TRBV5-1 and TRBJ1-4; D unresolved. The CDR3 covers 14 residues. Germline V gene data show CDR1 as SGHRS and CDR2 as YFSETQ. V was trimmed by 2 bases and J by 8 bases, leaving 13 bases between them. CDR3 nucleotide sequence: TGCGCCAGCAGCTTCACGGGTCCGGGGGAAAAACTGTTTTTT. It specifies CASSFTGPGEKLFF.

The gene calls are TRBV27 and TRBJ1-2; D might be TRBD1 (5 bases). Per the germline V gene, CDR1 is MNHEY and CDR2 is SMNVEV (reference sequence). V was trimmed by 4 bases and J by 5 bases, leaving 14 bases between them. The CDR3 has 14 amino acids. The DNA for the CDR3 is TGTGCCAGCAGTTCCAGGAGGGGTGGGTATGGCTACACCTTC. This encodes CASSSRRGGYGYTF.

In regard to this clone: This likely comes from a read error, as the CDR3 has no conserved phenylalanine or tryptophan at its end. The genes are TRBV30 and TRBJ1-2; 7 positions agree with TRBD1. This CDR3 comprises 12 residues. Trimming at V came to 4 bases and at J to 9 bases, leaving 8 bases not matched to a gene. CDR1 is GTSNPN and CDR2 is SVGIG in the germline V gene (reference sequence). This chain's CDR3 is CAWIEIQGRYTV. The DNA of the CDR3 is TGTGCCTGGATTGAAATACAGGGGCGCTACACCGTC.

This clone was found a few times. The V call is TRBV30, the J call TRBJ2-7, with 7 bases fitting TRBD2. CDR1 is GTSNPN, CDR2 SVGIG, per germline (reference sequence). CDR3 length: 15 residues. V lost 3 bases, J lost 0 bases, and 8 bases stayed unmatched. CDR3 amino acids: CAWREGSGVSYEQYF. In DNA form, the CDR3 reads TGTGCCTGGAGAGAAGGGAGCGGGGTCTCCTACGAGCAGTACTTC.